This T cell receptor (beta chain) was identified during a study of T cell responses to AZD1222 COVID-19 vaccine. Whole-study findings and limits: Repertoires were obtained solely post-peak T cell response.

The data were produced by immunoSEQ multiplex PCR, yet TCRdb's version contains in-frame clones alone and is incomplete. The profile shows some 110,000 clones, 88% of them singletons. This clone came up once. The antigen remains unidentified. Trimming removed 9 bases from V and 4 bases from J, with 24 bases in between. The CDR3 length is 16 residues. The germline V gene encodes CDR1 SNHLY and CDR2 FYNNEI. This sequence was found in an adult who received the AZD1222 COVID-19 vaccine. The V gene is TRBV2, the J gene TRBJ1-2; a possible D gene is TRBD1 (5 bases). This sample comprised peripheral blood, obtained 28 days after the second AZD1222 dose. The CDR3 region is CASYGTGAPAAYGYTF. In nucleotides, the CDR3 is TGTGCCAGTTACGGGACCGGGGCCCCCGCAGCCTATGGCTACACCTTC.